This TCR beta chain was sequenced during a study of cytomegalovirus exposure and HLA in healthy donors. Notes on the study in general: In an earlier analysis, productive rearrangement rates for most beta V segments clustered near 87% or 30%. Cytomegalovirus status was reportedly diagnosed by the classifier with high sensitivity and specificity.

Amplification used 60 Vbeta primers and 13 Jbeta primers. Sequencing used immunoSEQ multiplex PCR; TCRdb keeps in-frame clones, though not all of them. The sample lists 100,000 to 150,000 clones, approximately 75% seen once, with 3.3% in the top ten. In the case of this clone: Its antigen is currently unknown.

V lost 3 bases, J lost 7 bases, and 13 bases lay in between. The CDR3 runs to 13 residues. CDR1 and CDR2 from the germline V gene are MNHEY and SVGAGI. The material sequenced was PBMCs. The receptor was derived from a woman in her fifties or sixties in good health and CMV-seronegative. This sequence joins TRBV6-5 and TRBJ2-7; TRBD2 might be the D (5 bases). The CDR3 DNA sequence: TGTGCCAGCAGTTATGGGCTGACGGGGGAGCAGTACTTC. It translates to CASSYGLTGEQYF.